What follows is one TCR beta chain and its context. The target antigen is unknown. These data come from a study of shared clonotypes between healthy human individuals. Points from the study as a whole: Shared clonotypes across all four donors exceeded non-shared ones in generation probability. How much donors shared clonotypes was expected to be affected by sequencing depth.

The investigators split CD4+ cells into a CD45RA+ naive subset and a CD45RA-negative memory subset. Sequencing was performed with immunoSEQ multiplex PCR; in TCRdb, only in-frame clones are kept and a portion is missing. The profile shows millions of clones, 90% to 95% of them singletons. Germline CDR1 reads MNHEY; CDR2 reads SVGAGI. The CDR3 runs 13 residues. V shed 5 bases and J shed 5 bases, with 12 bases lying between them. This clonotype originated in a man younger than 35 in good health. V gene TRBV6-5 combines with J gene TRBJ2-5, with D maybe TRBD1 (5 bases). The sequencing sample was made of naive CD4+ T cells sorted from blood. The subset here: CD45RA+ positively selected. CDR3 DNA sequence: TGTGCCAGCAGTCCCAGGGTATGGGAGACCCAGTACTTC. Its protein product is CASSPRVWETQYF.